This TCR beta chain was documented in a study of blood T cell repertoires in COVID-19. The V gene's germline CDR1 is LGHDT and CDR2 YNNKEL (reference sequence). V shed 7 bases, J shed 6 bases, and the junction held 12 bases outside the gene matches. The CDR3 has 15 residues. Authors' analysis steps: Estimation of nucleated cell counts was performed using reference gene primer amplification. The repertoire was sequenced with immunoSEQ multiplex PCR; TCRdb's copy has only in-frame clones and lacks some. V and J calls and clone size are as listed in that table; D and trimming were resolved from the DNA. The sample lists about 64,000 clones, approximately 90% occurring once.

The material sequenced was peripheral blood. The clonotype was recovered from a woman of 80 years or more with active COVID-19. The chain is built from TRBV3-1 (or the pseudogene TRBV3-2) and TRBJ2-3; 8 nucleotides line up with TRBD2. CDR3 protein: CASTLTGGEADTQYF. CDR3 DNA: TGTGCCAGCACCCTTACCGGGGGGGAGGCGGATACGCAGTATTTT.